This is a list of T cell receptor beta chains from one sample in a study of regulatory T cells in long-lasting Graves disease. In TCRdb, the multiplex PCR reads were re-called with MiXCR into one record per CDR3 protein. The table includes hundreds of thousands of distinct CDR3 sequences, 15% to 20% detected once. Another study also made use of these data, one on T cells in Graves' hyperthyroidism and ophthalmopathy.

The sample in question was peripheral blood mononuclear cells (PBMCs), obtained at new diagnosis, from a patient treated with antithyroid drugs. These receptors were taken from a woman aged 25 to 39 with Graves disease. Both conserved end residues are part of each CDR3. Fields, in order: V gene, clone size, D gene, J gene, CDR3 DNA, CDR3 protein. D genes are given only for firm matches. Clone size is shown for a subset of rows, as once, few, many or a class of expanded clone.

TRBV6-5	many	NA	TRBJ2-1	TGTGCCAGCAGTTACCTAGGGTCTTTTAATGAGCAGTTCTTC	CASSYLGSFNEQFF
TRBV10-3	NA	NA	TRBJ2-7	TGTGCCACGTTGGGTCTCGGGGGAGTTCCGTCCGAGCAGTACTTC	CATLGLGGVPSEQYF
TRBV29-1	few	TRBD2	TRBJ2-1	TGCAGCGTTGACCCACTAGCGGGAGAAGTCAATGAGCAGTTCTTC	CSVDPLAGEVNEQFF
TRBV11-2	many	NA	TRBJ1-1	TGTGCCAGCAGCCCCAGAGTGGGACTGAACACTGAAGCTTTCTTT	CASSPRVGLNTEAFF
TRBV10-1	many	TRBD1	TRBJ2-7	TGCGCCAGCAGTGATGGACAGGGGCTATCCTACGAGCAGTACTTC	CASSDGQGLSYEQYF
TRBV27	many	TRBD1	TRBJ2-5	TGTGCCAGCAGTCATTGGACAGGGGGCAGGGAGACCCAGTACTTC	CASSHWTGGRETQYF
TRBV30	many	NA	TRBJ2-7	TGTGCCTGGATCGAAGCTGGGGGTGGCGAGCAGTACTTC	CAWIEAGGGEQYF
TRBV9	few	TRBD2	TRBJ2-3	TGTGCCAGCAGCCAAGGTCTAGCGGGAGGGGGAGATACGCAGTATTTT	CASSQGLAGGGDTQYF
TRBV10-3	many	NA	TRBJ2-3	TGTGCCATCAGTGATGATGCAATTGTCGCAGATACGCAGTATTTT	CAISDDAIVADTQYF
TRBV28	NA	TRBD2	TRBJ2-1	TGTGCCAGCAGGGGGGGGGGGTACACCTACAATGAGCAGTTCTTC	CASRGGGYTYNEQFF
TRBV9	NA	NA	TRBJ2-1	TGTGCCAGCAGCGTAAGAGGCGGGCCCTCCTACGAGCAGTTCTTC	CASSVRGGPSYEQFF
TRBV7-2	NA	TRBD2	TRBJ2-1	TGTGCCAGCTTATATGGGACTAGCGTTTACAATGAGCAGTTCTTC	CASLYGTSVYNEQFF
TRBV5-6	many	NA	TRBJ2-3	TGTGCCAGCAGCTCTCGGGTCACAGATACGCAGTATTTT	CASSSRVTDTQYF
TRBV12-3/TRBV12-4	many	TRBD1	TRBJ2-7	TGTGCCAGCAGTCCCAGACAGGGGCCGTCCTACGAGCAGTACTTC	CASSPRQGPSYEQYF
TRBV5-6	NA	NA	TRBJ2-7	TGTGCCAGCACCCCCAAGGGAAGGGTTGGGACATCCATCGAGCAGTACTTC	CASTPKGRVGTSIEQYF
TRBV10-2	many	TRBD1	TRBJ2-3	TGCGCCAGCAGTCGCTCCTTCCGAGGGACAGGTCCTTTCACAGATACGCAGTATTTT	CASSRSFRGTGPFTDTQYF
TRBV11-2	many	TRBD2	TRBJ2-7	TGTGCCAGCAGCTTAGTGCGGGGGGCAGGACCCACCTACGAGCAGTACTTC	CASSLVRGAGPTYEQYF
TRBV10-1	NA	NA	TRBJ1-6	TGCGCCAGCAGTGATACCCATAATTCACCCCTCCACTTT	CASSDTHNSPLHF
TRBV28	many	NA	TRBJ1-1	TGTGCCAGCAACCCAACAGGGCCGGGGAACACTGAAGCTTTCTTT	CASNPTGPGNTEAFF
TRBV6-1	many	NA	TRBJ1-5	TGTGCCAGCAGTGCATCACAGAACAATCAGCCCCAGCATTTT	CASSASQNNQPQHF
TRBV12-3/TRBV12-4	many	NA	TRBJ2-2	TGTGCCAGCAGTTTAAACAGAAACACCGGGGAGCTGTTTTTT	CASSLNRNTGELFF
TRBV12-3/TRBV12-4	many	TRBD1	TRBJ1-2	TGTGCCAGCAGTCTAGGGGACAGGGTTGAAGGCTACACCTTC	CASSLGDRVEGYTF
TRBV11-2	many	TRBD1	TRBJ1-1	TGTGCCAGCAGCTCGGAGACAGGGGGCAGAACTGAAGCTTTCTTT	CASSSETGGRTEAFF
TRBV27	few	NA	TRBJ2-7	TGTGCCAGCAGTCCGTTCCCCCAGGGGTACGAGCAGTACTTC	CASSPFPQGYEQYF
TRBV18	many	NA	TRBJ2-1	TGTGCCAGCTCACCAATGGCCAGCCTAGCCTACAATGAGCAGTTCTTC	CASSPMASLAYNEQFF
TRBV2	many	NA	TRBJ2-3	TGTGCCAGCAGTGAGGAGGGAAAGACAGATACGCAGTATTTT	CASSEEGKTDTQYF
TRBV27	many	NA	TRBJ2-7	TGTGCCAGCAGCTTCCGTCGGGGATTCGCAGCCTACGAGCAGTACTTC	CASSFRRGFAAYEQYF
TRBV28	many	NA	TRBJ1-1	TGTGCCAGCAGTACAGGGACGATCACTGAAGCTTTCTTT	CASSTGTITEAFF
TRBV6-1	few	NA	TRBJ2-1	TGTGCCAGCAGACAAATGGACAATGAGCAGTTCTTC	CASRQMDNEQFF
TRBV15	many	NA	TRBJ2-5	TGTGCCACCAGCAGAGTGACAGGCGGAGAGACCCAGTACTTC	CATSRVTGGETQYF
TRBV2	many	TRBD2	TRBJ2-1	TGTGCCAGCATGGGACTAGCGGGAGGGCCTCGGAATGAGCAGTTCTTC	CASMGLAGGPRNEQFF
TRBV30	many	NA	TRBJ1-2	TGTGCCTGGAGTGTATCTGGAGGGTCTAACTATGGCTACACCTTC	CAWSVSGGSNYGYTF
TRBV27	many	NA	TRBJ2-1	TGTGCCAGCAGTTTGGCCTCCTCCTACAATGAGCAGTTCTTC	CASSLASSYNEQFF
TRBV2	many	NA	TRBJ2-5	TGTGCCAGCAGTGTAGAAAAGGGTAACCCGTTACAAGAGACCCAGTACTTC	CASSVEKGNPLQETQYF
TRBV7-2	many	NA	TRBJ1-1	TGTGCCAGCAGCCTGAACACTGAAGCTTTCTTT	CASSLNTEAFF
TRBV5-1	many	NA	TRBJ2-2	TGCGCCAGCAGCGTCGAGGGCCCTGGTTACGGGGAGCTGTTTTTT	CASSVEGPGYGELFF
TRBV6-9	NA	NA	TRBJ2-2	TGTGCCAGCAGTTCTGAGGGGACCAACACCGGGGAGCTGTTTTTT	CASSSEGTNTGELFF
TRBV29-1	NA	TRBD1	TRBJ2-5	TGCAGCGTTGGTACAGGGGGCGTAGGATCGGAGACCCAGTACTTC	CSVGTGGVGSETQYF
TRBV7-9	few	TRBD2	TRBJ2-5	TGTGCCAGCACGGGGGAGGGCGAGACCCAGTACTTC	CASTGEGETQYF
TRBV11-2	NA	TRBD1	TRBJ1-6	TGTGCCAGCAGCTTGACAGGGGAGGCTTCACCCCTCCACTTT	CASSLTGEASPLHF
TRBV5-1	many	TRBD2	TRBJ2-7	TGCGCCAGCAGAGAACTAGCGGGAGGGCCCTACGAGCAGTACTTC	CASRELAGGPYEQYF
TRBV5-6	few	NA	TRBJ2-3	TGTGCCAGCAGCTTGTCCCCAGTAGCAGATACGCAGTATTTT	CASSLSPVADTQYF
TRBV12-3/TRBV12-4	NA	NA	TRBJ1-1	TGTGCCAGCAGTTTAGTCCAGGTCCCCATGAACACTGAAGCTTTCTTT	CASSLVQVPMNTEAFF
TRBV4-3	many	TRBD2	TRBJ2-5	TGCGCCAGCAGCCAAGATCCAGCGGGATCACTAAGGGAGACCCAGTACTTC	CASSQDPAGSLRETQYF
TRBV28	NA	NA	TRBJ2-7	TGTGCCACATGGGGGTACTACGAGCAGTACTTC	CATWGYYEQYF
TRBV6-1	many	NA	TRBJ1-2	TGTGCCAGCAGTCCCCGGGAGTCCGGCTATGGCTACACCTTC	CASSPRESGYGYTF
TRBV28	many	NA	TRBJ1-2	TGTGCCAGCAGTTACAGAGATGTGGTCACCTTC	CASSYRDVVTF
TRBV12-3/TRBV12-4	many	TRBD1	TRBJ1-1	TGTGCCAGCAACGAAGGACAGGGTGAAGCTTTCTTT	CASNEGQGEAFF
TRBV29-1	many	TRBD2	TRBJ2-1	TGCAGCGTTGAAGATGTGGGACTAGCGGACAATGAGCAGTTCTTC	CSVEDVGLADNEQFF
TRBV6-1	NA	NA	TRBJ2-2	TGTGCCAGCGGGGCCGGGGAGCTGTTTTTT	CASGAGELFF
TRBV6-2/TRBV6-3	many	TRBD2	TRBJ2-5	TGTGCCAGCAGTTATGGACTAGCGGGACCTGACCGAGAGACCCAGTACTTC	CASSYGLAGPDRETQYF
TRBV28	many	NA	TRBJ1-2	TGTGCCAGCAGGCAGGGCTATGGCTACACCTTC	CASRQGYGYTF